This T cell receptor (beta chain) comes out of a study of T-cell reconstitution after alpha-beta-depleted transplantation in children. The TCRbeta library incorporated unique molecular identifiers. TCRdb re-called the PCR reads with MiXCR, one entry per CDR3 protein. The sample lists around 370,000 distinct CDR3 sequences; 10% were seen once. Germline V gives CDR1 LGHDT, CDR2 YNNKEL (reference sequence). CDR3 length: 15 residues. The V gene lost 1 base and the J gene lost 2 bases, with 12 bases spanning the gap. This material consisted of PBMCs from the stem cell graft donor, taken from the stem cell graft. The origin of this receptor is a human donor who donated a stem cell graft to a child with acute lymphoblastic leukemia. This rearrangement joins TRBV3-1 to TRBJ2-7; perhaps TRBD1 as D (5 bases). CDR3 in DNA: TGTGCCAGCAGCCAAGGTTCGGACATTACCTACGAGCAGTACTTC. This encodes CASSQGSDITYEQYF.